These T cell receptor beta chains were read from a single sample in a study of blood T cell repertoires in COVID-19. This table comes from immunoSEQ multiplex PCR, and its TCRdb copy is limited to in-frame clones, with some not included. The table has 95,000 to 150,000 clones, approximately 90% seen once; the top ten hold around a quarter. Sequenced input: peripheral blood. The source is a man in his 70s with active or convalescent COVID-19. Each CDR3 is given with its conserved first and last residue. Each record gives: CDR3 length, clone size, V gene, J gene, D gene, CDR3 DNA, CDR3 protein. A D gene is named only where the DNA matches it firmly. A row's size may be missing; if present it is once, few, many or a size class.

length: 15; size: NA; V: TRBV6-6; J: TRBJ2-1; D: TRBD2; DNA: TGTGCCAGCAGTCCCGGGACTAGAACGTACAATGAGCAGTTCTTC; CDR3: CASSPGTRTYNEQFF
length: 14; size: NA; V: TRBV19; J: TRBJ1-2; D: NA; DNA: TGTGCCAGTAGTCGGGGTTACGCTAACTATGGCTACACCTTC; CDR3: CASSRGYANYGYTF
length: 14; size: once; V: TRBV27; J: TRBJ2-7; D: TRBD2; DNA: TGTGCCAGCAGTTTCTCTAGCGGGCCCTACGAGCAGTACTTC; CDR3: CASSFSSGPYEQYF
length: 15; size: NA; V: TRBV6-2/TRBV6-3; J: TRBJ1-5; D: NA; DNA: TGTGCCAGCAGTTTCTCAGCCGCTCCCCATCAGCCCCAGCATTTT; CDR3: CASSFSAAPHQPQHF
length: 13; size: NA; V: TRBV28; J: TRBJ2-3; D: TRBD1; DNA: TGTGCCAGCAGTTCGGGACAGACAGATACGCAGTATTTT; CDR3: CASSSGQTDTQYF
length: 16; size: few; V: TRBV18; J: TRBJ2-7; D: TRBD2; DNA: TGTGCCAGCTCACCCGGCTCCGGGACTAGGGCCTACGAGCAGTACTTC; CDR3: CASSPGSGTRAYEQYF
length: 14; size: NA; V: TRBV28; J: TRBJ2-5; D: TRBD1; DNA: TGTGCCAGCTGTCTTACAGGGGGCCAAGAGACCCAGTACTTC; CDR3: CASCLTGGQETQYF
length: 14; size: NA; V: TRBV6-6; J: TRBJ1-3; D: TRBD1; DNA: TGTGCCAGCAGGAGGACAGGGCTGGGAAACACCATATATTTT; CDR3: CASRRTGLGNTIYF
length: 15; size: few; V: TRBV7-2; J: TRBJ1-2; D: TRBD1; DNA: TGTGCCAGCAGCTTCGGACAGGGAGTACCCTATGGCTACACCTTC; CDR3: CASSFGQGVPYGYTF
length: 14; size: NA; V: TRBV5-1; J: TRBJ1-4; D: TRBD1; DNA: TGCGCCAGCAGCTCGACAGGGGAGGGGGACAAACTGTTTTTT; CDR3: CASSSTGEGDKLFF
length: 12; size: NA; V: TRBV6-5; J: TRBJ2-7; D: TRBD1; DNA: TGTGCCAGCCGGGACAGGGGCTACGAGCAGTACTTC; CDR3: CASRDRGYEQYF
length: 14; size: NA; V: TRBV5-6; J: TRBJ1-2; D: NA; DNA: TGTGCCAGCAGCTTGGTTAGCGGGAATCCTGGCTACACCTTC; CDR3: CASSLVSGNPGYTF
length: 16; size: NA; V: TRBV28; J: TRBJ2-2; D: NA; DNA: TGTGCCAGCAGTGACCCCGGAGTTGTCGGCACCGGGGAGCTGTTTTTT; CDR3: CASSDPGVVGTGELFF
length: 13; size: once; V: TRBV5-1; J: TRBJ2-5; D: NA; DNA: TGCGCCAGCAGCTTGCAGGGTTGGGAGACCCAGTACTTC; CDR3: CASSLQGWETQYF
length: 15; size: NA; V: TRBV7-2; J: TRBJ2-5; D: TRBD1; DNA: TGTGCCAGCAGCCCCCGGACAGGCAGAAAAGAGACCCAGTACTTC; CDR3: CASSPRTGRKETQYF
length: 12; size: NA; V: TRBV28; J: TRBJ2-1; D: NA; DNA: TGTGCCAGCAGATCTAGCTCCGATGAGCAGTTCTTC; CDR3: CASRSSSDEQFF
length: 14; size: NA; V: TRBV13; J: TRBJ2-5; D: TRBD2; DNA: TGTGCCAGCAGCTGGGGACTAGCAGAAGAGACCCAGTACTTC; CDR3: CASSWGLAEETQYF
length: 15; size: NA; V: TRBV25-1; J: TRBJ1-5; D: NA; DNA: TGTGCCAGCAGTGTCTGGCAGGTTAGCAATCAGCCCCAGCATTTT; CDR3: CASSVWQVSNQPQHF
length: 15; size: NA; V: TRBV25-1; J: TRBJ1-1; D: NA; DNA: TGTGCCAGCAGTGAATCGGGAGACATGAACACTGAAGCTTTCTTT; CDR3: CASSESGDMNTEAFF
length: 14; size: NA; V: TRBV7-2; J: TRBJ2-7; D: TRBD1; DNA: TGTGCCAGCAGTTTGGACAGGTACTCCTACGAGCAGTACTTC; CDR3: CASSLDRYSYEQYF
length: 18; size: NA; V: TRBV5-1; J: TRBJ2-1; D: TRBD1; DNA: TGCGCCAGCAGCTCCGGGACAGGCCTTCACAGCTCCTACAATGAGCAGTTCTTC; CDR3: CASSSGTGLHSSYNEQFF
length: 13; size: NA; V: TRBV10-2; J: TRBJ1-5; D: NA; DNA: TGCGCCAGCAGTGAGTCGCCGGTCCAGCCCCAGCATTTT; CDR3: CASSESPVQPQHF
length: 15; size: once; V: TRBV5-1; J: TRBJ1-5; D: NA; DNA: TGCGCCAGCAGCTTGGATCCAGGGCCGAGGCAGCCCCAGCATTTT; CDR3: CASSLDPGPRQPQHF
length: 14; size: once; V: TRBV27; J: TRBJ2-1; D: TRBD1; DNA: TGTGCCAGCCGATTGGACAGGGGGGTCCGTGAGCAGTTCTTC; CDR3: CASRLDRGVREQFF
length: 14; size: NA; V: TRBV6-5; J: TRBJ2-7; D: NA; DNA: TGTGCCAGCAGTTACCCAGAAGGGGCCGGCGAGCAGTACTTC; CDR3: CASSYPEGAGEQYF
length: 15; size: NA; V: TRBV5-1; J: TRBJ1-2; D: TRBD1; DNA: TGCGCCAGCAGCTTGGCCCCGGACAGGGTTTACGGCTACACCTTC; CDR3: CASSLAPDRVYGYTF
length: 18; size: NA; V: TRBV7-9; J: TRBJ2-2; D: TRBD2; DNA: TGTGCCAGCAGCTCGGCCGGACTAGCGGATCCGAGGACCGGGGAGCTGTTTTTT; CDR3: CASSSAGLADPRTGELFF
length: 17; size: NA; V: TRBV7-3; J: TRBJ2-4; D: TRBD1; DNA: TGTGCCAGCAGCTTACCAGGACAGGGGGCGGCCAAAAACATTCAGTACTTC; CDR3: CASSLPGQGAAKNIQYF
length: 16; size: NA; V: TRBV7-9; J: TRBJ1-1; D: NA; DNA: TGTGCCAGCAGCTTAGGGCCGGGATCCGGGGACACTGAAGCTTTCTTT; CDR3: CASSLGPGSGDTEAFF
length: 12; size: NA; V: TRBV3-1/TRBV3-2; J: TRBJ2-1; D: NA; DNA: TGTGCCAGCAGCCAAACGAGAGCCGAGCAGTTCTTC; CDR3: CASSQTRAEQFF
length: 18; size: NA; V: TRBV3-1/TRBV3-2; J: TRBJ2-6; D: NA; DNA: TGTGCCAGCAGCTCGGGGGGGACAGCCTTCTCTGGGGCCAACGTCCTGACTTTC; CDR3: CASSSGGTAFSGANVLTF
length: 14; size: NA; V: TRBV24-1; J: TRBJ1-2; D: NA; DNA: TGTGCCACCAGTGATTTGGCAGCTAACTATGGCTACACCTTC; CDR3: CATSDLAANYGYTF
length: 15; size: NA; V: TRBV5-1; J: TRBJ2-7; D: TRBD1; DNA: TGCGCCAGCAGCTTGGGACAGGGGGTTTTCTACGAGCAGTACTTC; CDR3: CASSLGQGVFYEQYF
length: 15; size: NA; V: TRBV6-5; J: TRBJ2-5; D: TRBD1; DNA: TGTGCCAGCAGATCCGGGACAGGGGGCAGAGAGACCCAGTACTTC; CDR3: CASRSGTGGRETQYF
length: 15; size: once; V: TRBV14; J: TRBJ2-3; D: TRBD2; DNA: TGTGCCAGCAGCCCTTTGGGGGGGAGCACAGATACGCAGTATTTT; CDR3: CASSPLGGSTDTQYF
length: 13; size: once; V: TRBV6-4; J: TRBJ1-1; D: NA; DNA: TGTGCCAGCAGTGACGAGGGGGGGTACGAAGCTTTCTTT; CDR3: CASSDEGGYEAFF
length: 14; size: NA; V: TRBV7-2; J: TRBJ1-1; D: NA; DNA: TGTGCCAGCAGCTTAGTGGCAGGGGACACTGAAGCTTTCTTT; CDR3: CASSLVAGDTEAFF
length: 12; size: NA; V: TRBV12-3/TRBV12-4; J: TRBJ1-2; D: NA; DNA: TGTGCCAGCAGTTTAACAAACTATGGCTACACCTTC; CDR3: CASSLTNYGYTF
length: 15; size: NA; V: TRBV4-2; J: TRBJ1-3; D: TRBD1; DNA: TGTGCCAGCAGCCAGACAGGGAGCTCTGGAAACACCATATATTTT; CDR3: CASSQTGSSGNTIYF
length: 14; size: NA; V: TRBV19; J: TRBJ1-1; D: NA; DNA: TGTGCCAGTAGTATATCTGGAGGGTATCCTGAAGCTTTCTTT; CDR3: CASSISGGYPEAFF
length: 16; size: NA; V: TRBV15; J: TRBJ2-7; D: TRBD1; DNA: TGTGCCACCAGCGGCCTCGGGACAGGGGTTCCCTACGAGCAGTACTTC; CDR3: CATSGLGTGVPYEQYF
length: 15; size: NA; V: TRBV11-3; J: TRBJ2-3; D: NA; DNA: TGTGCCAGCAGCCCCACAGGGTCTAGCACAGATACGCAGTATTTT; CDR3: CASSPTGSSTDTQYF
length: 13; size: NA; V: TRBV28; J: TRBJ1-2; D: NA; DNA: TGTGCCAGCAGTTTAGCGGGGTCCGACGGCTACACCTTC; CDR3: CASSLAGSDGYTF
length: 17; size: NA; V: TRBV27; J: TRBJ2-3; D: TRBD2; DNA: TGTGCCAGCAGTTTATTGGGAGCGGGACTCACCACAGATACGCAGTATTTT; CDR3: CASSLLGAGLTTDTQYF
length: 12; size: NA; V: TRBV6-5; J: TRBJ1-2; D: NA; DNA: TGTGCCAGCACCCTAGGGGGGGATCTCTACACCTTC; CDR3: CASTLGGDLYTF
length: 17; size: NA; V: TRBV28; J: TRBJ2-7; D: NA; DNA: TGTGCCAGCAGTTTACGACACTCAGGTGGCTCCACCTACGAGCAGTACTTC; CDR3: CASSLRHSGGSTYEQYF
length: 14; size: NA; V: TRBV2; J: TRBJ2-2; D: TRBD2; DNA: TGTGCCAGCGGGACTAGCGAGAACACCGGGGAGCTGTTTTTT; CDR3: CASGTSENTGELFF